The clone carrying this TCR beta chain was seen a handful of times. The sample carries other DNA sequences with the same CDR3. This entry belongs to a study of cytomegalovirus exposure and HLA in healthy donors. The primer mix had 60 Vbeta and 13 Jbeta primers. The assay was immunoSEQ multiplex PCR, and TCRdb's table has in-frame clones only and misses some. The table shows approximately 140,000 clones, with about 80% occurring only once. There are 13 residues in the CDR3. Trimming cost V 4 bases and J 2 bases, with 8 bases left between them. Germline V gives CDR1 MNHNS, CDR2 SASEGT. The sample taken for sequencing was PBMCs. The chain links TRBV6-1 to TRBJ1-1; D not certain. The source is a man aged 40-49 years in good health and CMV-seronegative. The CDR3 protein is CASSVSPNTEAFF. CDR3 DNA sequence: TGTGCCAGCAGTGTCTCTCCCAACACTGAAGCTTTCTTT.